These 20 T cell receptor beta chains share one sample of origin, sequenced in a study of T cell responses to AZD1222 COVID-19 vaccine. TCRdb's copy holds only in-frame clones and misses some; the assay was immunoSEQ multiplex PCR. The sample lists around 140,000 clones; more than 70% were seen once. The source material was peripheral blood, sampled on day 0 of AZD1222 vaccination. Receptor source: an adult in good health.

The genes are TRBV6-5 and TRBJ2-7; 8 bases match TRBD1. Germline V gene lookup returns CDR1 MNHEY and CDR2 SVGAGI. J was trimmed by 7 bases and V by 7 bases; bases with no gene match: 9. This CDR3 is 13 amino acids long. The CDR3 DNA reads TGTGCCAGCACCCAACAAGGGGACAGGGAGCAGTACTTC. This encodes CASTQQGDREQYF.

V and J are TRBV6-6 and TRBJ2-7; D uncertain. The CDR3 covers 14 residues. The V gene lost 4 bases and the J gene lost 0 bases, with 10 bases spanning the gap. Germline CDR1 is MNHNY and CDR2 is SVGAGI (reference sequence). CDR3 region: CASSLDQRSYEQYF. CDR3 DNA: TGTGCCAGCAGTTTAGACCAGCGCTCCTACGAGCAGTACTTC.

CDR3 sequence (DNA): TGTGCCAGCAGTGACTCGACAGGGGGATATGGCTACACCTTC. It translates to CASSDSTGGYGYTF. This chain connects TRBV6-4 to TRBJ1-2; 9 bases are a match to TRBD1. Per the germline V gene, CDR1 is MRHNA and CDR2 is SNTAGT. This CDR3 has 14 residues. Losses at the gene ends were 0 bases for V and 5 bases for J; bases not matched to a gene: 1.

This rearrangement joins TRBV6-1 to TRBJ1-2; no definite D call. The CDR3 length is 13 residues. V gave up 2 bases and J gave up 3 bases, with 7 bases separating them. The V gene's germline CDR1 is MNHNS and CDR2 SASEGT. The CDR3 DNA follows: TGTGCCAGCAGTGAATCCAGCTACTATGGCTACACCTTC. Translated: CASSESSYYGYTF.

In DNA form, the CDR3 reads TGTGCCAGCAGCTTTTTGGTGGGGGGAGTCTCAGGGATCGAAGCTTTCTTT. This encodes CASSFLVGGVSGIEAFF. This rearrangement joins TRBV5-5 to TRBJ1-1; a weak D match, TRBD1 (5 bases). The germline CDR1 and CDR2 sequences are SGHKS and YYEKEE (reference sequence). The CDR3 consists of 17 residues. V gave up 2 bases and J gave up 8 bases, with 25 bases separating them.

The chain couples TRBV28 to TRBJ2-7; D gene unclear. Trimming left V 4 bases short and J 1 base short, with 5 bases between. This CDR3 has 12 amino acids. Germline values: CDR1 MDHEN, CDR2 SYDVKM. CDR3 in amino acids: CASSYRSYEQYF. DNA of the CDR3: TGTGCCAGCAGTTATCGGTCCTACGAGCAGTACTTC.

The V call is TRBV5-5, the J call TRBJ1-2; no reliable D call. The V gene lost 1 base and the J gene lost 5 bases, with 12 bases spanning the gap. The germline V gene has CDR1 SGHKS and CDR2 YYEKEE (reference sequence). The length of the CDR3 is 14 residues. Here the CDR3 DNA reads TGTGCCAGCAGCTTGTATACGGGAGATTATGGCTACACCTTC. It translates to CASSLYTGDYGYTF.

This chain connects TRBV4-3 to TRBJ1-2; TRBD1 might be the D (5 bases). Germline V CDR1 and CDR2: LGHNA, YSLEER. CDR3 length: 15 amino acids. Between the trimmed V and J ends, which lost 3 bases and 4 bases, there was a span of 15 bases. CDR3 coding DNA: TGCGCCAGCAGCCAGGATCGGGGCAGGCCCTATGGCTACACCTTC. Translated, it gives CASSQDRGRPYGYTF.

The CDR3 loop is CASSTGTGGAYTEAFF. In DNA form, the CDR3 reads TGTGCCAGCAGTACGGGGACAGGGGGCGCGTACACTGAAGCTTTCTTT. V gene TRBV6-2 or TRBV6-3 combines with J gene TRBJ1-1; 12 nucleotides agree with TRBD1. CDR3 size: 16 residues. J was trimmed by 3 bases and V by 5 bases; bases with no gene match: 7. Germline CDR1 reads MNHEY; CDR2 reads SVGEGT.

This clone was counted a single time. The CDR3 spells CATSRVAGAGNTIYF. The CDR3 coding sequence is TGTGCCACCAGCAGAGTTGCAGGGGCTGGAAACACCATATATTTT. The V call is TRBV15, the J call TRBJ1-3; D is possibly TRBD1 (6 bases). V was clipped by 1 base and J by 2 bases, with 9 bases between them. The CDR3 spans 15 residues. Per germline, CDR1 LNHNV and CDR2 YYDKDF (reference sequence).

On this clone: The same CDR3 can be traced to other DNA sequences in this sample. The chain is built from TRBV5-5 and TRBJ1-4; TRBD1 matches 8 bases. This CDR3 region has 14 residues. CDR1 SGHKS and CDR2 YYEKEE come from the germline V gene (reference sequence). The ends lost 4 bases at V and 7 bases at J; junction bases unmatched: 6. The chain's CDR3 is CASSPGQGTEKLFF. The DNA for the CDR3 is TGTGCCAGCAGCCCCGGACAGGGAACTGAAAAACTGTTTTTT.

The chain recombines TRBV7-2 with TRBJ1-5; D perhaps matches TRBD1 (5 bases). V lost 0 bases, J lost 2 bases, and 11 bases lay in between. The germline V gene encodes CDR1 SGHTA and CDR2 FQGNSA. This CDR3 comprises 16 residues. CDR3 residues: CASSLASGGGNQPQHF. For the CDR3, the DNA is TGTGCCAGCAGCTTAGCGAGTGGGGGGGGCAATCAGCCCCAGCATTTT.

This chain links TRBV7-2 with TRBJ1-4, with D perhaps matching TRBD1 (6 bases). V was pared by 4 bases and J by 6 bases, with 15 bases between. There are 15 residues in the CDR3. Germline V CDR1 and CDR2: SGHTA, FQGNSA. CDR3 DNA: TGTGCCAGCAGCTGGCAAGGGGGAGGAGATGAAAAACTGTTTTTT. It encodes CASSWQGGGDEKLFF.

The V and J genes are TRBV11-2 and TRBJ1-2; the match to TRBD1 covers 9 bases. CDR1 SGHAT and CDR2 FQNNGV come from the germline V gene. V lost 6 bases, J lost 4 bases, and 12 bases stayed unmatched. The CDR3 sequence is 16 residues long. For the CDR3, the DNA is TGTGCCAGCAGTCCCACTGCGGGACAGGGCTTCTATGGCTACACCTTC. Its translation: CASSPTAGQGFYGYTF.

This clone was found once. This chain connects TRBV18 to TRBJ2-5; 7 nucleotides line up with TRBD1. The V gene end was trimmed by 2 bases and the J gene end by 4 bases; junction bases not matched to a gene: 7. CDR1 is KGHSH and CDR2 is LQKENI in the germline V gene. CDR3 length: 15 amino acids. The CDR3 nucleotides read TGTGCCAGCTCACCAAACTACAGGGGCTTAGAGACCCAGTACTTC. Translation gives CASSPNYRGLETQYF. The complete variable domain, with remaining parts taken from reference TRBV18 and TRBJ2-5, reads NAGVMQNPRHLVRRRGQEARLRCSPMKGHSHVYWYRQLPEEGLKFMVYLQKENIIDESGMPKERFSAEFPKEGPSILRIQQVVRGDSAAYFCASSPNYRGLETQYFGPGTRLLVL.

The V gene is TRBV7-9, the J gene TRBJ2-3, with 10 nucleotides matching TRBD2. There are 16 residues in the CDR3. The V and J ends lost 4 bases and 2 bases, in that order; junction bases with no gene match: 6. Germline CDR1 reads SEHNR; CDR2 reads FQNEAQ (reference sequence). The CDR3 DNA sequence: TGTGCCAGCAGCTCCTCACTAGCGGGAATCACAGATACGCAGTATTTT. Its protein product is CASSSSLAGITDTQYF.

The rearrangement joins TRBV5-6 to TRBJ2-5; no firm D call. The CDR3 has 11 residues. Trimming left V 2 bases short and J 1 base short, with 0 bases between. The germline gives CDR1 SGHDT, CDR2 YYEEEE. CDR3 sequence reads: CASSFQETQYF. The CDR3 DNA reads TGTGCCAGCAGCTTCCAAGAGACCCAGTACTTC.

This chain connects TRBV2 to TRBJ2-1; D uncertain. Per germline, CDR1 SNHLY and CDR2 FYNNEI. This CDR3 region has 12 residues. V was clipped by 7 bases and J by 6 bases, with 10 bases between them. The CDR3 bases are TGTGCCAGCATTTTCTGGGCCAATGAGCAGTTCTTC. It specifies CASIFWANEQFF.

This rearrangement joins TRBV5-6 to TRBJ1-4, with 7 bases lining up with TRBD1. V shed 4 bases, J shed 3 bases, and the junction held 6 bases outside the gene matches. The CDR3 is 15 amino acids. The germline gives CDR1 SGHDT, CDR2 YYEEEE. For the CDR3, the DNA is TGTGCCAGCAGCCTGACAGGGATGCCTAATGAAAAACTGTTTTTT. This gives the protein CASSLTGMPNEKLFF.

The chain carries TRBV7-9 and TRBJ1-5, with a tentative D call TRBD1 (5 bases). V gave up 1 base and J gave up 8 bases, with 12 bases separating them. The CDR3 has 14 residues. Germline CDR1 is SEHNR and CDR2 is FQNEAQ (reference sequence). DNA of the CDR3: TGTGCCAGCAGCTTAGGGGGACCCTCGGAGCCCCAGCATTTT. Translating it yields CASSLGGPSEPQHF.